The rows below give T cell receptor beta chains drawn from one sample of a study of beta chain bispecific antibodies for T cell cancers. Each CDR3 protein is one row after TCRdb ran MiXCR on the 5' RACE reads. The sample lists 21,000 or so distinct CDR3 sequences; approximately 2.6% were seen once. Their recognized antigens are unknown. The sequencing input was healthy donor T cells cultured with leukemia cells. Every receptor here comes from a human donor in good health. Some clones in this sample may be carry-over from other donors' samples. Each CDR3 is given with its conserved first and last residue.

V gene: TRBV11-2; CDR3 protein: CASSLVWGGASAQYF
V gene: TRBV14; CDR3 protein: CASSQARGQGTNEQFF
V gene: TRBV10-3; CDR3 protein: CASQGGTGGSPQHF
V gene: TRBV24-1; CDR3 protein: CATSGSYETQYF
V gene: TRBV28; CDR3 protein: CASTKGQARNQPQHF
V gene: TRBV28; CDR3 protein: CASSRIAGTGVYEQYF
V gene: TRBV19; CDR3 protein: CASSSWTADTQYF
V gene: TRBV15; CDR3 protein: CATSTGQGGDYEQYF
V gene: TRBV29-1; CDR3 protein: CSATGSEYGYTF
V gene: TRBV4-1; CDR3 protein: CASSQEGAGGPEQETQYF
V gene: TRBV7-2; CDR3 protein: CASSFDRGSDTQYF
V gene: TRBV15; CDR3 protein: CATSSRITGDSPLHF
V gene: TRBV5-8; CDR3 protein: CASRPEPLTGGWTGELFF
V gene: TRBV13; CDR3 protein: CASSLGDIPYEQYF
V gene: TRBV20-1; CDR3 protein: CSAPLPGRGYNSPLHF
V gene: TRBV5-1; CDR3 protein: CASSLGSWTGGMDEQYF
V gene: TRBV27; CDR3 protein: CASSFLAVGPDEQFF
V gene: TRBV7-2; CDR3 protein: CAGLRGVSKETQYF
V gene: TRBV20-1; CDR3 protein: CSATTWGGELFF
V gene: TRBV5-1; CDR3 protein: CASSLDGSSYNEQFF
V gene: TRBV9; CDR3 protein: CASSVEVRGRAGELFF
V gene: TRBV5-1; CDR3 protein: CASRAGGYTGELFF
V gene: TRBV13; CDR3 protein: CASSLGDGTEAFF
V gene: TRBV11-2; CDR3 protein: CASSVKQGAEAFF
V gene: TRBV19; CDR3 protein: CASSIPRDHLTTGELFF
V gene: TRBV6-6; CDR3 protein: CASSQSGVGFRANTEAFF
V gene: TRBV12-5; CDR3 protein: CASGLGVAIEQFF
V gene: TRBV3-1; CDR3 protein: CASSPRDRGFAYGYTF
V gene: TRBV5-1; CDR3 protein: CASSPGTGGPEAFF
V gene: TRBV9; CDR3 protein: CASSVEGVYTEAFF
V gene: TRBV19; CDR3 protein: CASTLTGNNYGYTF
V gene: TRBV30; CDR3 protein: CAWFSYTQYF
V gene: TRBV7-9; CDR3 protein: CASSPHSGSSGNTIYF
V gene: TRBV13; CDR3 protein: CASSLSGQGAPFGGEQYF
V gene: TRBV5-5; CDR3 protein: CASSLRRERETQYF
V gene: TRBV6-6; CDR3 protein: CASSYRSEAFF
V gene: TRBV12-3/TRBV12-4; CDR3 protein: CASSLVEGETQYF
V gene: TRBV3-1; CDR3 protein: CASSQGLEADTQYF
V gene: TRBV7-9; CDR3 protein: CASSLAGRGTNNEQFF
V gene: TRBV9; CDR3 protein: CASSVLAGRDVETQYF
V gene: TRBV20-1; CDR3 protein: CSARRGQGIPGGSPLHF
V gene: TRBV2; CDR3 protein: CASSETSETQYF
V gene: TRBV19; CDR3 protein: CASSPRGTVVQPQHF
V gene: TRBV4-1; CDR3 protein: CASSQGDGTPPGNEQFF
V gene: TRBV6-6; CDR3 protein: CASSWSAQVAKNIQYF
V gene: TRBV7-9; CDR3 protein: CASSLWGLAGPDGETQYF
V gene: TRBV2; CDR3 protein: CASNWGGPGNEQFF
V gene: TRBV19; CDR3 protein: CASSIGRGSEQYF
V gene: TRBV20-1; CDR3 protein: CSALPGGSYNEQFF
V gene: TRBV12-3/TRBV12-4; CDR3 protein: CASIALLRSGNTIYF
V gene: TRBV19; CDR3 protein: CASRAGGNTEAFF
V gene: TRBV13; CDR3 protein: CASSFDRDLYEQYF
V gene: TRBV6-5; CDR3 protein: CASSYFLAEGTGELFF
V gene: TRBV11-2; CDR3 protein: CASSPNQGYNEQYF
V gene: TRBV12-3/TRBV12-4; CDR3 protein: CASSTEIRTSGHIGELFF
V gene: TRBV10-2; CDR3 protein: CASSGTGRSGEKLFF
V gene: TRBV6-5; CDR3 protein: CASTEGSSYNSPLHF
V gene: TRBV7-9; CDR3 protein: CASSSGTSGSGELFF
V gene: TRBV13; CDR3 protein: CASSFDRGLTGELFF
V gene: TRBV7-3; CDR3 protein: CASSYQDSAQYF